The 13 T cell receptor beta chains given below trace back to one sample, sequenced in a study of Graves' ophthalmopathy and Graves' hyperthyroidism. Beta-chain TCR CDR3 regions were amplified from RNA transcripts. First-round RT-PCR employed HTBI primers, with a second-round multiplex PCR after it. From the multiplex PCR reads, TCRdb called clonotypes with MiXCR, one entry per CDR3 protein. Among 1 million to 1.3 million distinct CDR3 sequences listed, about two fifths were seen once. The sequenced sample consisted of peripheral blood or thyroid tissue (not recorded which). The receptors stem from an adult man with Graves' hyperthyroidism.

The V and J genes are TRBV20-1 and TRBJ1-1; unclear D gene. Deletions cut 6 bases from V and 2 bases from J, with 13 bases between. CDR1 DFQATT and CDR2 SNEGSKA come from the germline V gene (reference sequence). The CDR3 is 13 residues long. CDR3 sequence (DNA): TGCAGTGCAGCCCCCTTTGGAAACACTGAAGCTTTCTTT. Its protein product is CSAAPFGNTEAFF.

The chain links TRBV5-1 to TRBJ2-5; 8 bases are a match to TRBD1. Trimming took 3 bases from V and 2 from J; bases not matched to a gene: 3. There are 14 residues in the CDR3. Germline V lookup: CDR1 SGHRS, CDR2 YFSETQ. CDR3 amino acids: CASSWDRRQETQYF. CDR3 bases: TGCGCCAGCAGCTGGGACAGGAGACAAGAGACCCAGTACTTC.

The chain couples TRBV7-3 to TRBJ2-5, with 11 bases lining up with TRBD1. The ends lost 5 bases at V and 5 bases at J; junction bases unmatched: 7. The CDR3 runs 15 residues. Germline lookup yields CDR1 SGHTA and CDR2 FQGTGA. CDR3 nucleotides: TGTGCCAGCAGCCCAAGGACAGGGGGCTTCGAGACCCAGTACTTC. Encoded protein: CASSPRTGGFETQYF.

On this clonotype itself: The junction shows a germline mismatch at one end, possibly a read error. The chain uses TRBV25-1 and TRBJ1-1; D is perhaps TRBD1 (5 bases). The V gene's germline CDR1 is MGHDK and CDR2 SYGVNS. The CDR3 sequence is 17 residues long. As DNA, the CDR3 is TGTGCCAGCAGTCAATATACCGCAGGGTCTCTTGGCACTGAAGCTTTCTTT. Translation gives CASSQYTAGSLGTEAFF.

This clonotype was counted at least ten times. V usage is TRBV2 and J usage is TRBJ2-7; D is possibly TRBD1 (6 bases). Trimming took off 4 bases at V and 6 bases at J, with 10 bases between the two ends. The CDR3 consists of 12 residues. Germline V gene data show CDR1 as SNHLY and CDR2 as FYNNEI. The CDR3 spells CASSVQGPEQYF. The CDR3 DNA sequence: TGTGCCAGCAGTGTACAGGGTCCCGAGCAGTACTTC.

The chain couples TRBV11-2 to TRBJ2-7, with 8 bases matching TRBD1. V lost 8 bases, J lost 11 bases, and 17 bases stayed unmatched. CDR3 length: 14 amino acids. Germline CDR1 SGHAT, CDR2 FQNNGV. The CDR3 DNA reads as TGTGCCAGCCGATATATAGACGGACAGGGTATTAAGTACTTC. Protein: CASRYIDGQGIKYF.

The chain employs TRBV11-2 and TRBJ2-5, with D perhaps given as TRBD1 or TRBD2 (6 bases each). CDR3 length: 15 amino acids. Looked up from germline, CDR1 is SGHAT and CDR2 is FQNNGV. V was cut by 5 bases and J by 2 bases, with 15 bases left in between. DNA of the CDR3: TGTGCCAGCAGCCTACAGGGCGGGATTCAAGAGACCCAGTACTTC. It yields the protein CASSLQGGIQETQYF.

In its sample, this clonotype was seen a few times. CDR3 sequence reads: CASSSRDRGFNSPLHF. The CDR3 bases are TGTGCCAGCAGCTCACGGGACAGGGGGTTTAATTCACCCCTCCACTTT. J is TRBJ1-6 and V is TRBV11-2; 11 nucleotides match TRBD1. Per germline, CDR1 SGHAT and CDR2 FQNNGV. J lost 6 bases, V lost 4 bases, and 5 bases had no gene match. This CDR3 has 16 amino acids. Based on the CDR3 plus reference TRBV11-2 and TRBJ1-6, the full variable domain is EAGVAQSPRYKIIEKRQSVAFWCNPISGHATLYWYQQILGQGPKLLIQFQNNGVVDDSQLPKDRFSAERLKGVDSTLKIQPAKLEDSAVYLCASSSRDRGFNSPLHFGNGTRLTVT.

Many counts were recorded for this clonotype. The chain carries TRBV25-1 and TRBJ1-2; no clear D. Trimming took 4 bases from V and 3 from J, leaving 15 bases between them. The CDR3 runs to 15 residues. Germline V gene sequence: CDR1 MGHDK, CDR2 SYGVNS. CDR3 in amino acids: CASSGATTNYYGYTF. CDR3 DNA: TGTGCCAGCAGTGGTGCGACAACGAATTACTATGGCTACACCTTC.

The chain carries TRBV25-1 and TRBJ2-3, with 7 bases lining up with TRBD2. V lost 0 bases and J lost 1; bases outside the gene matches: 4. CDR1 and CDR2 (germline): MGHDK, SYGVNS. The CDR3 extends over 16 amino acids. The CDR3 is CASSEYPGGGTDTQYF. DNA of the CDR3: TGTGCCAGCAGTGAATATCCGGGAGGCGGCACAGATACGCAGTATTTT. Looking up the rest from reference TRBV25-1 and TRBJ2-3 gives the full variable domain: EADIYQTPRYLVIGTGKKITLECSQTMGHDKMYWYQQDPGMELHLIHYSYGVNSTEKGDLSSESTVSRIRTEHFPLTLESARPSHTSQYLCASSEYPGGGTDTQYFGPGTRLTVL.

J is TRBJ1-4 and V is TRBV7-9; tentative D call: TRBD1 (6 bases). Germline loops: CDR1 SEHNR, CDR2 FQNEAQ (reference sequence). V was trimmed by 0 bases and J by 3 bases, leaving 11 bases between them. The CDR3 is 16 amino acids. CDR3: CASSLAPAGANEKLFF. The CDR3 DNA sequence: TGTGCCAGCAGCTTAGCGCCGGCAGGGGCTAATGAAAAACTGTTTTTT.

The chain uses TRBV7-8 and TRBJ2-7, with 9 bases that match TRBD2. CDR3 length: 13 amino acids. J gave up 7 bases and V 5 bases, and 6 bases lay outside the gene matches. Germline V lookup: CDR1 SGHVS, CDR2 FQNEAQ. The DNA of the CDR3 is TGTGCCAGCAGCCGACTAGCGGACAATGAGCAGTACTTC. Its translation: CASSRLADNEQYF.

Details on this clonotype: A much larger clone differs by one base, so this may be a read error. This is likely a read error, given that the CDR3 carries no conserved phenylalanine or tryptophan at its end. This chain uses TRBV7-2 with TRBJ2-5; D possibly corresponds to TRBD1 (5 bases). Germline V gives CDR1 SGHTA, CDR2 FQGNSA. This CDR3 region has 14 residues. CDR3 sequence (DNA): TGCGCCAGCAGCCAACTGGACACTAAAGAGACCCAGTACTCC. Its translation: CASSQLDTKETQYS.